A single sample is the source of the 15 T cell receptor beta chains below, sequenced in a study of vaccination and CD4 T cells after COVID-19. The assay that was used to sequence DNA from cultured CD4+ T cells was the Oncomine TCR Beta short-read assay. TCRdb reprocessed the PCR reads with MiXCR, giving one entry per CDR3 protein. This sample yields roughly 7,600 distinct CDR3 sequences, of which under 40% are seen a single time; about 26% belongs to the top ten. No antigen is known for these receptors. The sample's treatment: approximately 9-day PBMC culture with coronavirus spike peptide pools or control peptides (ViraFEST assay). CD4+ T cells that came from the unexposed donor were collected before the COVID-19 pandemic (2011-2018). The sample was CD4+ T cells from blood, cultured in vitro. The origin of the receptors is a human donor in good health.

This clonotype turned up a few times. This CDR3 reads CASSLALQETQYF. The CDR3 DNA sequence: TGTGCCAGCAGCTTAGCCCTACAAGAGACCCAGTACTTC. The chain uses TRBV7-2 and TRBJ2-5; D call uncertain. The germline V and J ends were trimmed by 0 bases and 2 bases, with 4 bases remaining between them. This CDR3 comprises 13 residues. Looked up from germline, CDR1 is SGHTA and CDR2 is FQGNSA.

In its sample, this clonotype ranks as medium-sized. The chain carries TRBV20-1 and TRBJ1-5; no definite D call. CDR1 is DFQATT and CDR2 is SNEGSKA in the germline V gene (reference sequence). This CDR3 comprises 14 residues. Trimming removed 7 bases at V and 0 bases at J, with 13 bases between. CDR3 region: CSGKAGNSNQPQHF. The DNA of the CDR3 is TGCAGTGGGAAAGCGGGGAATAGCAATCAGCCCCAGCATTTT.

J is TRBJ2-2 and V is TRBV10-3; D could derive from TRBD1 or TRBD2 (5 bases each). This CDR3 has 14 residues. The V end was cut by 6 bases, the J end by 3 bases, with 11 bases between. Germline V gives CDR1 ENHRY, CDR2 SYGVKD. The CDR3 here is CAISEGRDTGELFF. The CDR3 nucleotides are TGTGCCATCAGCGAGGGACGGGACACCGGGGAGCTGTTTTTT.

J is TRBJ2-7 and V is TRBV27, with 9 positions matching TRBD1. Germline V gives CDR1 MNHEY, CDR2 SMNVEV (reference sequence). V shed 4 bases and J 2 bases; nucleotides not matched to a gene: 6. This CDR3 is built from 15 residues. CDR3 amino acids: CASSSPGQGTYEQYF. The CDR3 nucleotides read TGTGCCAGCAGTTCTCCGGGACAGGGTACCTACGAGCAGTACTTC.

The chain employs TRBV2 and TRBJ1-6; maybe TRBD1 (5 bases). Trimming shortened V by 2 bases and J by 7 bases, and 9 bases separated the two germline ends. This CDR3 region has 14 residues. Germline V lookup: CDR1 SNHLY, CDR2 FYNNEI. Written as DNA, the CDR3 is TGTGCCAGCAGTGAAACAGGTCCCAATTCACCCCTCCACTTT. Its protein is CASSETGPNSPLHF.

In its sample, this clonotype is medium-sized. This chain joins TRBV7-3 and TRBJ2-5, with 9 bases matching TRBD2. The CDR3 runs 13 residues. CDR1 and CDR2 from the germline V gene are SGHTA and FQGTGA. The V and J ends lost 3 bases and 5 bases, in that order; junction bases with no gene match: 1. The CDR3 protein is CASSFAGGETQYF. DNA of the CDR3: TGTGCCAGCAGCTTTGCGGGAGGGGAGACCCAGTACTTC.

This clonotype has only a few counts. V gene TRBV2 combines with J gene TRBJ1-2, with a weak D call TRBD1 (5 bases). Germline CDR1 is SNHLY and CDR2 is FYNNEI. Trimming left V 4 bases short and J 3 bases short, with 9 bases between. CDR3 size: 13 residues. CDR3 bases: TGTGCCAGCAGTGCAGGGTTGGACTATGGCTACACCTTC. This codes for CASSAGLDYGYTF.

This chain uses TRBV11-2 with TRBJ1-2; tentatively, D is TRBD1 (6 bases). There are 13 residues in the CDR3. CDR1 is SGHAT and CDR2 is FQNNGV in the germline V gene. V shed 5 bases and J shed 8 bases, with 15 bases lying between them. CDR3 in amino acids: CASSPGGGEGYTF. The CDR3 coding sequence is TGTGCCAGCAGCCCTGGAGGGGGGGAAGGCTACACCTTC.

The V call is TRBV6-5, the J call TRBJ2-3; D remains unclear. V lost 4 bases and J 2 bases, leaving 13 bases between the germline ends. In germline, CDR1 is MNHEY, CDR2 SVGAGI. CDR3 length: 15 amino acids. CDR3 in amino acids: CASSSDPAHTDTQYF. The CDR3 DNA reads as TGTGCCAGCAGTTCTGACCCAGCCCACACAGATACGCAGTATTTT.

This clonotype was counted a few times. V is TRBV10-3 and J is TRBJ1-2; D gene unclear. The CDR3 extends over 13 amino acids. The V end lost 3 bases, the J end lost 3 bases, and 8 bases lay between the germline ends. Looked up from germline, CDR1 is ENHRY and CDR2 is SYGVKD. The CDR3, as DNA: TGTGCCATCAGTGATATCGGAGACTATGGCTACACCTTC. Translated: CAISDIGDYGYTF.

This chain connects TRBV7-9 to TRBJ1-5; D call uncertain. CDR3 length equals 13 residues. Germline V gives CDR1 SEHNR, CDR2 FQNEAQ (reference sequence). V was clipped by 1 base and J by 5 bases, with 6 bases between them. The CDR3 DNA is TGTGCCAGCAGCTTAGGCCAGCATCAGCCCCAGCATTTT. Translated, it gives CASSLGQHQPQHF.

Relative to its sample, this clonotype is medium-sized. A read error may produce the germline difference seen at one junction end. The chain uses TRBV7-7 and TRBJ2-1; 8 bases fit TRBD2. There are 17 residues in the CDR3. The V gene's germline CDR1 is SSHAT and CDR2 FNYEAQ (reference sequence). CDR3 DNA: TGTGCTAGCAGCTTACTTGGAGCGGGGGCCGGTTTAGATGAGCAGTTCTTC. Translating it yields CASSLLGAGAGLDEQFF. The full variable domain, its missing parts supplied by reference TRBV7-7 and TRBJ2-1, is GAGVSQSPRYKVTKRGQDVTLRCDPISSHATLYWYQQALGQGPEFLTYFNYEAQPDKSGLPSDRFSAERPEGSISTLTIQRTEQRDSAMYRCASSLLGAGAGLDEQFFGPGTRLTVL.

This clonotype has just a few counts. The CDR3 loop is CASSPPRGRDTGELFF. CDR3 coding DNA: TGTGCCAGCAGCCCCCCCAGGGGCCGGGACACCGGGGAGCTGTTTTTT. J is TRBJ2-2 and V is TRBV7-9; TRBD1 is a possible D gene (6 bases). The CDR3 is 16 residues long. In germline, CDR1 is SEHNR, CDR2 FQNEAQ (reference sequence). The V end was cut by 5 bases, the J end by 3 bases, with 16 bases between.

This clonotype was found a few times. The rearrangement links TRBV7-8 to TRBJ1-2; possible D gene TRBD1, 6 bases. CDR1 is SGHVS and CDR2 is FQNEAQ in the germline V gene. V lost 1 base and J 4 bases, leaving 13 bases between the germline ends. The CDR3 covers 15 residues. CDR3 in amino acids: CASSLVSGASYGYTF. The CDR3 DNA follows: TGTGCCAGCAGCTTAGTATCAGGGGCTAGCTATGGCTACACCTTC.

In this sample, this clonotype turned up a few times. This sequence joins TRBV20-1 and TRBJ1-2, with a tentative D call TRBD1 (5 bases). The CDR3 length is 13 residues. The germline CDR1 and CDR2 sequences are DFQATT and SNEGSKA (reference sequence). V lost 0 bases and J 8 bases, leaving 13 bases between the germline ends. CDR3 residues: CSARDAGRSGYTF. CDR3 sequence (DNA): TGCAGTGCTAGAGATGCAGGGCGAAGCGGCTACACCTTC.